A selection of T cell receptor beta chains follows, all from one sample in a study of T-cell reconstitution after alpha-beta-depleted transplantation in children. TCRdb analysed the PCR reads with MiXCR anew, one entry per CDR3 protein. The sample yields some 350,000 distinct CDR3 sequences, over 9% seen once. Sequenced here: PBMCs from the stem cell graft donor, sampled from the stem cell graft. The receptors stem from a human donor who donated a stem cell graft to a child with acute lymphoblastic leukemia. CDR3s include the opening cysteine and the closing phenylalanine or tryptophan. D genes are given only for firm matches. Clone size is stated in some rows and not others, as once, few, many or a class when expanded.

TRBV6-1	.	TRBJ1-6	15	.	TGTGCCAGCAGTCCGAGTTGGGGAAGGGTGTCACCCCTCCACTTT	CASSPSWGRVSPLHF
TRBV5-1	few	TRBJ2-1	14	.	TGCGCCAGCACAGGGGGGGATCGCTACAATGAGCAGTTCTTC	CASTGGDRYNEQFF
TRBV10-3	few	TRBJ2-4	17	TRBD2	TGTGCCATCAGCATCAGGACTAGCGGGGCAGGGGGAAACATTCAGTACTTC	CAISIRTSGAGGNIQYF
TRBV29-1	.	TRBJ2-7	16	TRBD2	TGCAGCGTTGAAGGGGGGGCGGGAGGCAGCTCCTACGAGCAGTACTTC	CSVEGGAGGSSYEQYF
TRBV12-3/TRBV12-4	.	TRBJ1-1	11	.	TGTGCCAGCAGAACCAGGGCCGAAGCTTTCTTT	CASRTRAEAFF
TRBV7-7	.	TRBJ1-5	16	TRBD1	TGTGCTAGCAGCTTAGGGAAGACAGGGTTTTATCAGCCCCAGCATTTT	CASSLGKTGFYQPQHF
TRBV5-5	.	TRBJ2-3	14	.	TGTGCCAGCACCCCGGGCCGGGGACAAGATACGCAGTATTTT	CASTPGRGQDTQYF
TRBV7-2	.	TRBJ2-7	14	TRBD2	TGTGCCAGCAGCAAGGGACTAGCGGCAGGCGAGCACTACTTC	CASSKGLAAGEHYF
TRBV29-1	many	TRBJ2-7	13	TRBD2	TGCAGCGCCCTGCTAGCGGGAGTTGGAGAGCAGTACTTC	CSALLAGVGEQYF
TRBV27	.	TRBJ1-2	11	.	TGTGCCAGCAGGAGACTGGAGGGCTACACCTTC	CASRRLEGYTF
TRBV6-4	many	TRBJ2-4	20	TRBD2	TGTGCCAGCAACCTGAGGCCGGGACTAGCGGTCCCCCAGGCCAAAAACATTCAGTACTTC	CASNLRPGLAVPQAKNIQYF
TRBV7-8	many	TRBJ1-2	15	.	TGTGCCAGCAGCCCGCACAGGGTTGCCCTCTATGGCTACACCTTC	CASSPHRVALYGYTF
TRBV7-2	many	TRBJ2-7	17	.	TGTGCCAGCAGCTTACGCCCTCGGGGCGGACCCTCAGGGGAGCAGTACTTC	CASSLRPRGGPSGEQYF
TRBV5-1	many	TRBJ2-1	16	.	TGCGCCAGCAGCCTGCAAAGCGGCCTCTCCTACAATGAGCAGTTCTTC	CASSLQSGLSYNEQFF
TRBV7-8	few	TRBJ1-1	13	.	TGTGCCAGCAGCTTAGGAGGGTTATCTGAAGCTTTCTTT	CASSLGGLSEAFF
TRBV5-1	many	TRBJ2-7	14	TRBD2	TGCGCCAGCAGCTTGGTGGCTAGCGGGTACGAGCAGTACTTC	CASSLVASGYEQYF
TRBV20-1	.	TRBJ2-7	13	.	TGCAGTGCGTACACCCGAGAGGACTACGAGCAGTACTTC	CSAYTREDYEQYF
TRBV5-1	few	TRBJ2-6	18	.	TGCGCCAGCAGCTTTACTGTGGGCACCCCTTCTGGGGCCAACGTCCTGACTTTC	CASSFTVGTPSGANVLTF
TRBV28	few	TRBJ1-5	11	.	TGTGCCAGCAGCCTCCGGGACCCCCAGCATTTT	CASSLRDPQHF
TRBV29-1	.	TRBJ2-6	14	TRBD1	TGCAGCGTCCGACAGGGCTCTGGGGCCAACGTCCTGACTTTC	CSVRQGSGANVLTF
TRBV5-6	few	TRBJ1-5	14	.	TGTGCCAGCAGCTATTGGGACATCGGGCAGCCCCAGCATTTT	CASSYWDIGQPQHF
TRBV7-2	few	TRBJ2-1	13	.	TGTGCCAGCAGCTTACCAGGGTGGGGTGAGCAGTTCTTC	CASSLPGWGEQFF
TRBV5-1	few	TRBJ2-7	15	TRBD1	TGCGCCAGCAGCTCCGGACAGGGGACCAGGTTCGAGCAGTACTTC	CASSSGQGTRFEQYF
TRBV7-2	.	TRBJ2-7	15	.	TGTGCCAGCAGCTTAGTCTGGACACGTCCTGGGGAGCAGTACTTC	CASSLVWTRPGEQYF
TRBV5-1	many	TRBJ2-1	14	.	TGCGCCAGCAGCCCCGATGGGGGGGCAATTGAGCAGTTCTTC	CASSPDGGAIEQFF
TRBV12-3/TRBV12-4	.	TRBJ2-1	15	TRBD2	TGTGCCAGCAGTGTACTAGCGGGATCTCTTAATGAGCAGTTCTTC	CASSVLAGSLNEQFF
TRBV28	many	TRBJ2-1	14	TRBD2	TGTGCCAGCAGACCGGGACTAGCCTACAATGAGCAGTTCTTC	CASRPGLAYNEQFF